The entry that follows covers one T cell receptor beta chain sequence. What antigen it recognizes has not been identified. Base quality data are lacking; no much larger clone is found one base away. This entry is derived from a study of PD-1 blockade in classical Hodgkin lymphoma (dated by TCRdb to the early 2020s). About the study as a whole: Nivolumab dosing was 3 mg/kg intravenously every 2 weeks, continuing until either disease progression or unacceptable toxicity. The study used TCR beta sequencing and CyTOF to define a peripheral blood immune signature of response to PD-1 blockade in classical Hodgkin lymphoma.

Genomic DNA was extracted with the Qiagen DNeasy kit from unsorted PBMCs and from negatively selected CD4+ and CD8+ fractions. Amplification of TCR beta CDR3 regions was done by immunoSEQ multiplex PCR with primers that anneal to V and J segments. A synthetic immune receptor repertoire was used to minimize amplification bias, and any residual bias was removed computationally once sequencing was done. The authors processed their data as follows. Repertoire diversity was quantified as the Shannon entropy index using custom Python scripts. Unsorted, CD4+ and CD8+ repertoires were examined separately, except in combined analyses, for which CD4+ and CD8+ sequences were merged in silico. Clonal expansion was defined as at least a 2-fold frequency increase after treatment relative to C1D1, with a pseudocount of 0.5 for undetected baseline clones. Clones with 0 or 1 copy at C1D1 were classified as singleton clones, and clones with 2 or more copies were classified as non-singleton clones. Clones expanded in unsorted samples were assigned a CD4+, CD8+ or unknown annotation through matching of protein sequences in sorted samples from the same patient. Diversity changes from C1D1 to C4D1 were tested in paired samples using Wilcoxon tests. TCRdb took this table from immuneACCESS and kept in-frame rearrangements with V and J called. Such tables lack part of the clones; where checked against another copy, unresolved V genes explain under half of the gap, and the rest is unexplained. That table is the source of V, J and clone size, and D and trimming were worked out from the DNA. Here the sample has under 9,000 clones; roughly 80% occur a single time. The top ten clonotypes cover roughly 30% of the sample.

What the time point label conveys for this sample: cycle 4 day 1 (C4D1), after less than 7 weeks of nivolumab. Relapse after autologous stem cell transplantation had occurred in all trial patients, and cohorts A, B and C were distinguished by prior brentuximab vedotin exposure. A Miltenyi CD8+ T cell isolation kit was used for magnetic negative selection to purify CD8+ T cells from thawed PBMCs. The trial cohort comprised a few dozen patients with relapsed/refractory classical Hodgkin lymphoma whose best overall responses were complete response, partial response or progressive disease. Trial patients were treated with single-agent nivolumab in the multi-cohort phase II CheckMate 205 trial. An independent review committee assessed best overall response using the 2007 International Working Group response criteria. Trial PBMCs were collected immediately before nivolumab initiation (C1D1) and during therapy at cycle 2 day 1 and cycle 4 day 1. Peripheral blood was collected in 8 mL Vacutainer Cell Preparation Tubes, from which PBMCs were isolated by centrifugation and then cryopreserved. Purified CD4+ and CD8+ fractions were generated only in cases for which an additional PBMC sample was available. Magnetically labelled cells were removed on LS columns in a quadroMACS separator, and the flow-through was collected as the purified fraction.

Points the paper makes about the study in general: Newly diagnosed patients were reported to have lower baseline TCR diversity than healthy donors, and relapsed/refractory patients were reported to have lower baseline TCR diversity still. Among trial patients, those achieving complete response had baseline diversity similar to that of newly diagnosed patients, while diversity was significantly lower in partial responders and progressors. Lower diversity was seen in patients whose nivolumab began less than 1 year after ASCT, and these patients were left out of later analyses so that immune reconstitution would not confound the results. The study was restricted to a single clinical trial cohort, and the causes of repertoire differences, possibly disease activity or prior therapy, were left undefined. CD4+ but not CD8+ TCR diversity rose significantly by C4D1 (p=0.0027 vs p=0.16), most apparent in complete responders (p=0.02).

The CDR3 starts with the cysteine, ends with the phenylalanine, and has 12 residues. The CDR3 DNA has 36 bases and is translated from base 1. CDR1 and CDR2 were assigned from the germline V gene as SGHTA and FQGTGA. Trimming removed 4 bases from V and 6 bases from J, leaving 8 bases between the germline ends. The TCR sequence derives from a human donor with classical Hodgkin lymphoma. The rearranged segments are TRBV7-3 and TRBJ2-3; the D region possibly corresponds to TRBD2 (6 bases align). The sequencing here drew on CD8+ T cells from blood, taken before the fourth cycle of nivolumab. The CDR3 in this case is CASSSGGDTQYF. The bases are TGTGCCAGCAGCTCTGGGGGGGATACGCAGTATTTT.